The rows below give T cell receptor beta chains drawn from one sample of a study of siplizumab effects on memory and regulatory T cells. Some clones are missing from TCRdb's copy, which holds only in-frame ones; the method was immunoSEQ multiplex PCR. The sample consists of about 100,000 clones, about 92% of them appearing once. Sequenced sample: Tregs sorted from blood. The source of these receptors is a human donor in good health. The CDR3 runs from the conserved cysteine through the conserved F or W. The D gene is left open where the match is weak. For some rows the clone size is stated as once, few or many, or as a class when expanded; others skip it.

clone size,J gene,V gene,D gene,CDR3 protein,CDR3 DNA
.,TRBJ2-3,TRBV6-5,TRBD2,CASSYSLAVGTDTQYF,TGTGCCAGCAGTTACTCGCTAGCGGTTGGAACAGATACGCAGTATTTT
.,TRBJ1-5,TRBV2,.,CASSWRQGETSNQPQHF,TGTGCCAGCAGTTGGAGGCAGGGAGAAACTAGCAATCAGCCCCAGCATTTT
.,TRBJ2-4,TRBV28,TRBD2,CASREREVGVAKNIQYF,TGTGCCAGCAGAGAGCGGGAGGTCGGGGTTGCCAAAAACATTCAGTACTTC
once,TRBJ2-2,TRBV9,.,CASSVGHNTGELFF,TGTGCCAGCAGCGTAGGTCACAACACCGGGGAGCTGTTTTTT
.,TRBJ2-3,TRBV9,TRBD2,CASSLAGYTDTQYF,TGTGCCAGCAGTTTAGCGGGGTACACAGATACGCAGTATTTT
.,TRBJ1-3,TRBV9,.,CASSPPGGLSGNTIYF,TGTGCCAGCAGCCCACCGGGGGGGCTCTCTGGAAACACCATATATTTT
.,TRBJ2-2,TRBV7-7,TRBD2,CASSLVGTSGSELFF,TGTGCTAGCAGCTTAGTTGGAACTAGCGGGAGTGAGCTGTTTTTT
.,TRBJ2-1,TRBV10-3,TRBD1,CAISSRDRGSEQFF,TGTGCCATCAGCAGCCGGGACAGGGGTAGCGAGCAGTTCTTC
.,TRBJ1-1,TRBV12-2,.,CASRLIGKDTEAFF,TGTGCAAGTCGCTTAATAGGGAAAGACACTGAAGCTTTCTTT
.,TRBJ2-2,TRBV2,TRBD1,CASTWDRGLLTGELFF,TGTGCCAGCACTTGGGACAGGGGACTCCTCACCGGGGAGCTGTTTTTT
.,TRBJ1-2,TRBV6-6,TRBD1,CASSYSDRDYGYTF,TGTGCCAGCAGTTACTCGGACAGGGATTATGGCTACACCTTC
.,TRBJ2-1,TRBV9,.,CASSVAVVAPTDNEQFF,TGTGCCAGCAGCGTAGCCGTAGTAGCGCCCACTGACAATGAGCAGTTCTTC
few,TRBJ1-1,TRBV19,TRBD1,CASSRGTVNTEAFF,TGTGCCAGTAGCCGTGGGACAGTGAACACTGAAGCTTTCTTT
.,TRBJ1-1,TRBV10-3,TRBD1,CAIRGQGGTEAFF,TGTGCCATCAGGGGACAGGGCGGGACTGAAGCTTTCTTT
.,TRBJ2-3,TRBV5-1,.,CASSFGRATQYF,TGCGCCAGCAGCTTCGGCAGGGCTACGCAGTATTTT
once,TRBJ2-7,TRBV6-5,TRBD2,CASSYLSAGGRYEQYF,TGTGCCAGCAGTTACCTCTCAGCGGGAGGTCGCTACGAGCAGTACTTC
.,TRBJ1-5,TRBV6-1,.,CASTLGVYSNQPQHF,TGTGCCAGCACTTTAGGTGTTTATAGCAATCAGCCCCAGCATTTT
.,TRBJ1-1,TRBV27,TRBD1,CASRNQGADTEAFF,TGTGCCAGCAGGAACCAGGGGGCTGACACTGAAGCTTTCTTT
.,TRBJ2-1,TRBV20-1,.,CSASYNEQFF,TGCAGTGCAAGCTACAATGAGCAGTTCTTC
.,TRBJ2-2,TRBV7-8,.,CASLLGQHTGELFF,TGTGCCAGTCTACTGGGGCAGCACACCGGGGAGCTGTTTTTT
once,TRBJ2-7,TRBV28,.,CASSLLLGEGRSSYEQYF,TGTGCCAGCAGTTTGTTACTTGGTGAGGGCCGAAGCTCCTACGAGCAGTACTTC
once,TRBJ2-1,TRBV7-9,TRBD2,CASSLLAGQFNEQFF,TGTGCCAGCAGCTTATTAGCGGGCCAATTCAATGAGCAGTTCTTC
.,TRBJ2-6,TRBV7-8,.,CASSLRWSSAGRANVLTF,TGTGCCAGCAGCTTGCGTTGGAGTTCGGCGGGACGGGCCAACGTCCTGACTTTC
.,TRBJ2-1,TRBV5-4,TRBD2,CASSSGSGGGEQFF,TGTGCCAGCAGCTCTGGATCGGGAGGAGGAGAGCAGTTCTTC
.,TRBJ2-1,TRBV4-1,.,CASSPGWQGGLGQFF,TGCGCCAGCAGCCCGGGGTGGCAGGGTGGCTTAGGGCAGTTCTTC
once,TRBJ2-5,TRBV28,.,CASSVSGSGETQYF,TGTGCCAGCAGTGTTAGCGGCTCGGGAGAGACCCAGTACTTC
.,TRBJ2-2,TRBV6-5,.,CASSAPGTGELFF,TGTGCCAGCAGCGCTCCAGGCACCGGGGAGCTGTTTTTT
.,TRBJ2-7,TRBV19,TRBD1,CASSPDRDHEQYF,TGTGCCAGTAGCCCGGACAGGGATCACGAGCAGTACTTC
.,TRBJ2-3,TRBV19,.,CASIGRSNVGDTQYF,TGTGCCAGTATTGGGAGATCTAATGTAGGAGACACGCAGTATTTT
.,TRBJ2-2,TRBV5-1,TRBD2,CASSLREDNTGELFF,TGCGCCAGCAGCTTGCGGGAGGATAACACCGGGGAGCTGTTTTTT
.,TRBJ2-7,TRBV9,TRBD2,CASSVGAGTSQFSTQSYEQYF,TGTGCCAGCAGCGTAGGGGCCGGGACTAGTCAATTTTCTACGCAGTCCTACGAGCAGTACTTC
.,TRBJ1-1,TRBV10-3,.,CAISLTGNTEAFF,TGTGCCATCAGCTTGACAGGGAACACTGAAGCTTTCTTT
.,TRBJ2-4,TRBV2,.,CASSEALQRTLAAKNIQYF,TGTGCCAGCAGTGAAGCGCTTCAACGGACCCTTGCGGCCAAAAACATTCAGTACTTC
.,TRBJ2-7,TRBV20-1,.,CSATGSYEQYF,TGCAGTGCTACAGGGAGCTACGAGCAGTACTTC
.,TRBJ2-3,TRBV7-9,.,CASSLRELPDTQYF,TGTGCCAGCAGCTTACGAGAGTTGCCAGATACGCAGTATTTT
.,TRBJ2-7,TRBV5-1,TRBD2,CASSLSGLAVYEQYF,TGCGCCAGCAGCTTGTCTGGACTAGCGGTTTACGAGCAGTACTTC
.,TRBJ2-5,TRBV2,TRBD2,CASELDFPPSGRVLQETQYF,TGTGCCAGCGAGCTGGACTTCCCCCCAAGCGGGAGAGTTCTCCAAGAGACCCAGTACTTC
.,TRBJ1-2,TRBV5-1,.,CASSPRGRGGNYGYTF,TGCGCCAGCAGCCCCCGGGGCAGGGGAGGTAACTATGGCTACACCTTC
.,TRBJ1-2,TRBV10-1,.,CASSETKLRDGYTF,TGCGCCAGCAGTGAGACCAAACTCAGGGACGGCTACACCTTC
once,TRBJ1-1,TRBV5-8,.,CASSLVARGAFF,TGTGCCAGCAGCTTGGTGGCCCGGGGAGCTTTCTTT
.,TRBJ2-1,TRBV14,TRBD1,CASSGQVEQFF,TGTGCCAGCAGCGGACAGGTTGAGCAGTTCTTC
.,TRBJ2-3,TRBV6-5,TRBD1,CASKWTGATDTQYF,TGTGCCAGCAAATGGACAGGGGCCACAGATACGCAGTATTTT
.,TRBJ2-1,TRBV5-1,TRBD2,CASSPGLAGWDEQFF,TGCGCCAGCAGCCCCGGACTAGCGGGATGGGATGAGCAGTTCTTC
.,TRBJ1-5,TRBV19,TRBD1,CASSISPGTGGMHQPQHF,TGTGCCAGTAGTATTAGCCCTGGGACAGGGGGAATGCATCAGCCCCAGCATTTT
.,TRBJ2-3,TRBV7-6,TRBD2,CASSLGGGIGTDTQYF,TGTGCCAGCAGCTTAGGGGGGGGGATTGGCACAGATACGCAGTATTTT
.,TRBJ1-1,TRBV7-9,.,CASKEALNTEAFF,TGTGCCAGCAAAGAGGCGTTGAACACTGAAGCTTTCTTT
.,TRBJ1-1,TRBV6-5,.,CASDPGGNTEAFF,TGTGCCAGCGATCCGGGGGGGAACACTGAAGCTTTCTTT
.,TRBJ1-5,TRBV30,.,CAWSADGAGNQPQHF,TGTGCCTGGAGTGCCGATGGGGCCGGCAATCAGCCCCAGCATTTT
.,TRBJ2-5,TRBV5-1,.,CASSLGHLPQETQYF,TGCGCCAGCAGCTTGGGACACCTACCACAAGAGACCCAGTACTTC
.,TRBJ2-3,TRBV10-3,TRBD2,CAITSGDTQYF,TGTGCCATCACTAGCGGAGATACGCAGTATTTT
once,TRBJ2-5,TRBV5-6,.,CANSRRWSQETQYF,TGTGCCAACAGCCGGCGGTGGTCCCAAGAGACCCAGTACTTC
.,TRBJ2-5,TRBV5-4,.,CASRPGQGAPMETQYF,TGTGCCAGCAGACCTGGACAAGGGGCGCCTATGGAGACCCAGTACTTC
once,TRBJ1-2,TRBV28,TRBD1,CASNRDRAYGYTF,TGTGCCAGCAACCGGGACAGGGCCTATGGCTACACCTTC
.,TRBJ1-2,TRBV18,.,CASSPTGQLNGYTF,TGTGCCAGCTCACCAACGGGACAACTAAATGGCTACACCTTC
.,TRBJ2-1,TRBV29-1,.,CSAKGGKSSYNEQFF,TGCAGCGCGAAGGGCGGGAAAAGCTCCTACAATGAGCAGTTCTTC